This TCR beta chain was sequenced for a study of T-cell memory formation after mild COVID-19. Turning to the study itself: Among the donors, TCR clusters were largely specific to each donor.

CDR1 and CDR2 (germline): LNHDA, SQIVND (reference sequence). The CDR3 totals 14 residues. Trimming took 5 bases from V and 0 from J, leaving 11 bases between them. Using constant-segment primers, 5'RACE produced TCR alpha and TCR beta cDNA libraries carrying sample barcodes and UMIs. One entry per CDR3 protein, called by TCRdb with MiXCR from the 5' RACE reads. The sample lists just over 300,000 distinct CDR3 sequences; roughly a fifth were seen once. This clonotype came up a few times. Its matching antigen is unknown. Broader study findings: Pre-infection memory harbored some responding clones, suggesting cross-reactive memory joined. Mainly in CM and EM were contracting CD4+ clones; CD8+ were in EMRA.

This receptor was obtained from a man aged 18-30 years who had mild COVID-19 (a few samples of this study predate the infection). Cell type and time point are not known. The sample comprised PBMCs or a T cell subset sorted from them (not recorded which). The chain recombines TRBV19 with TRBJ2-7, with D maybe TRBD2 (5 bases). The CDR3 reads CASSPGIGSYEQYF. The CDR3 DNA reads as TGTGCCAGTAGTCCCGGGATCGGCTCCTACGAGCAGTACTTC.